Listed here are 17 T cell receptor beta chains from one sample, sequenced in a study of blood T cells in healthy people across ages. A second PCR, run for about 7 to 11 cycles, used a sample-barcoded 5' primer plus a J-beta primer mix. Via MiXCR, TCRdb re-called the 5' RACE reads, giving one row per CDR3 protein. The sample contains more than 800,000 distinct CDR3 sequences, more than 25% of which appear only once. The sequenced material came from blood. Receptors originate from an elderly woman in good health.

Of note for this clonotype: A read error may account for a junction end that differs from germline. The rearrangement links TRBV5-1 to TRBJ1-6; no reliable D call. The CDR3 totals 15 residues. Germline V gene data show CDR1 as SGHRS and CDR2 as YFSETQ. DNA of the CDR3: TGCGCCAGCAGCTTGGGGACCCAAAGGATGTCACCCCCCCACTTT. Protein: CASSLGTQRMSPPHF.

The gene calls are TRBV24-1 and TRBJ2-2; D may be TRBD2 (7 bases). Deletions cut 12 bases from V and 3 bases from J, with 22 bases between. Per germline, CDR1 KGHDR and CDR2 SFDVKD. The CDR3 covers 16 residues. CDR3 sequence: CASPPSGPGDTGELFF. The CDR3 nucleotides read TGTGCCTCTCCACCTAGCGGTCCAGGGGACACCGGGGAGCTGTTTTTT.

This clonotype was counted a few times. Because the CDR3's place on the DNA is in doubt, the DNA is left out and the CDR3 is given as listed by TCRdb. The chain has TRBV20-1 and TRBJ1-2; the D segment call TRBD1 is taken from the table without a DNA check. The CDR3 has 12 amino acids, counting both end residues. Germline V gene data show CDR1 as DFQATT and CDR2 as SNEGSKA (reference sequence). The CDR3 loop reads CSTGESNYGCTF.

This clonotype appeared many times. The chain links TRBV7-9 to TRBJ2-3; D is unclear. The CDR3 has 15 amino acids. V lost 6 bases and J 2 bases, leaving 15 bases between the germline ends. Germline V gene sequence: CDR1 SEHNR, CDR2 FQNEAQ (reference sequence). The CDR3 bases are TGTGCCAGCAGTATTAACTCTGGGCCCACAGATACGCAGTATTTT. It translates to CASSINSGPTDTQYF.

V and J are TRBV7-8 and TRBJ2-5, with D maybe TRBD1 (6 bases). Germline CDR1 is SGHVS and CDR2 is FQNEAQ. This CDR3 contains 15 residues. With 3 bases removed from V and 5 bases from J, the gap between germline ends came to 16 bases. The DNA of the CDR3 is TGTGCCAGCAGCTTGGGGGCCCTCCCGGGGGAGACCCAGTACTTC. Its protein is CASSLGALPGETQYF.

The chain recombines TRBV27 with TRBJ2-1; 9 bases line up with TRBD1. The length of the CDR3 is 15 residues. Germline CDR1 MNHEY, CDR2 SMNVEV (reference sequence). J was trimmed by 8 bases and V by 2 bases; bases with no gene match: 7. CDR3 DNA: TGTGCCAGCAGTTTAATGGGACAGGGTTTCTATGAGCAGTTCTTC. It codes for CASSLMGQGFYEQFF.

Comments on this clonotype: One end of the junction does not line up with germline, which may come from a read error. V usage is TRBV27 and J usage is TRBJ2-4; TRBD1 aligns across 9 bases. The J call may be in error: the DNA end matches TRBJ2-7 better. The CDR3 length is 15 residues. Germline V gene data show CDR1 as MNHEY and CDR2 as SMNVEV (reference sequence). This CDR3 reads CTSSSCSGTGTEQYF. The CDR3 nucleotides read TGTACCAGCAGTTCGTGTTCCGGGACAGGGACCGAGCAGTACTTC.

The CDR3 region is CASSQTSKHEQYF. CDR3 nucleotide sequence: TGCGCCAGCAGCCAGACTAGCAAACACGAGCAGTACTTC. J is TRBJ2-5 and V is TRBV5-1; 7 positions agree with TRBD2. Gene TRBJ2-7 matches the end of the DNA better, so the J call may be wrong. Per the germline V gene, CDR1 is SGHRS and CDR2 is YFSETQ. CDR3 length: 13 amino acids.

Only one count was recorded for this clonotype. J is TRBJ2-1 and V is TRBV19, with 7 bases lining up with TRBD2. Germline CDR1 reads LNHDA; CDR2 reads SQIVND (reference sequence). The CDR3 extends over 15 amino acids. J lost 2 bases, V lost 2 bases, and 3 bases had no gene match. The CDR3 spells CASSIQRGPYNEQFF. The CDR3 coding sequence is TGTGCCAGTAGTATACAGCGGGGTCCCTACAATGAGCAGTTCTTC. The variable domain in full, completed from reference TRBV19 and TRBJ2-1, reads DGGITQSPKYLFRKEGQNVTLSCEQNLNHDAMYWYRQDPGQGLRLIYYSQIVNDFQKGDIAEGYSVSREKKESFPLTVTSAQKNPTAFYLCASSIQRGPYNEQFFGPGTRLTVL.

This clonotype was counted a few times. The rearrangement joins TRBV6-5 to TRBJ2-4; TRBD1 is a possible D gene (5 bases). The tail of the sequence fits TRBJ2-7 better, so the J call may be wrong. CDR3 length: 16 amino acids. Per germline, CDR1 MNHEY and CDR2 SVGAGI. CDR3 in amino acids: CASSSYLQAAAYEQYF. In DNA form, the CDR3 reads TGTGCCAGCAGTTCATACCTACAGGCTGCAGCCTACGAGCAGTACTTC.

The table lists this clonotype with many counts. The chain carries TRBV6-2 or TRBV6-3 and TRBJ2-1; D gene ambiguous. The CDR3 is 16 amino acids. Germline-derived CDR1 and CDR2 are MNHEY and SVGEGT. V lost 2 bases, J lost 0 bases, and 11 bases lay in between. This chain's CDR3 is CASSYTQMFSYNEQFF. CDR3 bases: TGTGCCAGCAGTTACACACAGATGTTCTCCTACAATGAGCAGTTCTTC.

This clonotype was counted many times. This chain connects TRBV12-3 or TRBV12-4 to TRBJ2-3; D might be TRBD2 (6 bases). The ends were cut back, 3 bases at V and 2 bases at J, with 15 bases in the middle. The CDR3 runs to 16 residues. The CDR3 here is CASSFGIAVTTDTQYF. CDR3 nucleotide sequence: TGTGCCAGCAGTTTCGGAATAGCGGTAACCACAGATACGCAGTATTTT.

V gene TRBV7-2 combines with J gene TRBJ2-5, with 7 bases fitting TRBD1. From germline, CDR1 is SGHTA and CDR2 FQGNSA. V lost 5 bases and J lost 11; bases outside the gene matches: 17. The CDR3 extends over 15 amino acids. The CDR3 loop reads CASSPRTGSYLEQYF. CDR3 DNA sequence: TGTGCCAGCAGCCCCCGGACAGGATCCTATTTGGAGCAGTACTTC.

The chain carries TRBV30 and TRBJ1-2, with D perhaps TRBD1 (5 bases). V gave up 8 bases and J gave up 2 bases, with 15 bases separating them. Germline CDR1 GTSNPN, CDR2 SVGIG (reference sequence). This CDR3 spans 13 amino acids. CDR3 nucleotide sequence: TGTGCCAGGTCAGGGTTGCTAAACTATGGCTACACCTTC. Residues: CARSGLLNYGYTF.

This clonotype came up many times. The rearrangement links TRBV5-5 to TRBJ2-3; 7 bases line up with TRBD1. Germline V gene data show CDR1 as SGHKS and CDR2 as YYEKEE (reference sequence). Losses at the gene ends were 0 bases for V and 4 bases for J; bases not matched to a gene: 8. The CDR3 consists of 16 residues. CDR3 bases: TGTGCCAGCAGCTTGGGGCAGGGGGTTGGAGCAGATACGCAGTATTTT. Translating gives CASSLGQGVGADTQYF.

This clonotype was counted a few times. The V gene is TRBV3-1, the J gene TRBJ1-2, with 9 bases lining up with TRBD1. The V segment lost 0 bases and the J segment 5 bases; nucleotides outside the gene matches: 7. The CDR3 sequence is 16 residues long. Germline loops: CDR1 LGHDT, CDR2 YNNKEL (reference sequence). The CDR3 is CASSQEFLGQGYGYTF. The CDR3 DNA follows: TGTGCCAGCAGCCAAGAGTTCCTGGGACAGGGTTATGGCTACACCTTC.

This clonotype was counted only a few times. This may come from a read error, since a much larger clone is one base off. The V call is TRBV12-3 or TRBV12-4, the J call TRBJ2-4; TRBD1 matches 7 bases. TRBJ2-7 explains the end of the DNA better; the J call may be wrong. The CDR3 extends over 13 amino acids. The CDR3 DNA reads TGTGCCAGCAGTGTCCGACAGGGCTACGAGCAGTACTTC. Translating gives CASSVRQGYEQYF.